This T cell receptor (beta chain) was recovered during a study of blood T cell repertoires in COVID-19. Study-level background: Sources were T cells, B-cell-depleted T cells, or PBMCs; the material itself was cDNA or gDNA.

Per the original data handling: Amplifying reference gene primers gave estimates of nucleated cell counts. The repertoire was sequenced with immunoSEQ multiplex PCR; TCRdb's copy has only in-frame clones and lacks some. V and J calls and clone size follow that table, whereas D and trimming were derived from the DNA. Altogether some 300,000 clones are present, 85% to 90% being singletons, with the ten largest covering over 3.5%. Before being deemed recovered, Cohort 3 donors had two negative PCRs, clearance, or symptom resolution. V dropped 5 bases and J dropped 5; count of bases not matched to a gene: 8. The CDR3 is made up of 15 amino acids. Germline V gene lookup returns CDR1 SGHNT and CDR2 YENEEA.

This clonotype was obtained from a man in his thirties or forties who had recovered from COVID-19. The sample consisted of PBMCs or T cells enriched from blood (not recorded which). The V and J genes are TRBV11-3 and TRBJ2-3; 9 nucleotides agree with TRBD2. The CDR3 DNA reads TGTGCCAGCAGCCCCTTAGCGGGAGCGGGAGATACGCAGTATTTT. Translation: CASSPLAGAGDTQYF.